This T cell receptor beta chain was documented in a study of sequential checkpoint blockade in melanoma. V was trimmed by 5 bases and J by 8 bases, leaving 9 bases between them. The CDR3 has 11 amino acids. Germline CDR1 and CDR2: LNHDA and SQIVND (reference sequence). By its share, this clone is medium-sized. Sequencing used immunoSEQ multiplex PCR; TCRdb keeps in-frame clones, though not all of them. The sample lists over 9,500 clones; 74% were seen once. As to treatment: randomized to nivolumab then ipilimumab (arm A) or the reverse (arm B). The source of this sequence is a human donor with melanoma. This chain joins TRBV19 and TRBJ1-2; a weak D match, TRBD1 (5 bases). Sequenced material: CD8+ T cells sorted from blood (inferred from file names), taken from a patient given nivolumab and ipilimumab in sequence. The CDR3 is CASSDGGGYTF. CDR3 in DNA: TGTGCCAGTAGTGACGGGGGAGGCTACACCTTC.